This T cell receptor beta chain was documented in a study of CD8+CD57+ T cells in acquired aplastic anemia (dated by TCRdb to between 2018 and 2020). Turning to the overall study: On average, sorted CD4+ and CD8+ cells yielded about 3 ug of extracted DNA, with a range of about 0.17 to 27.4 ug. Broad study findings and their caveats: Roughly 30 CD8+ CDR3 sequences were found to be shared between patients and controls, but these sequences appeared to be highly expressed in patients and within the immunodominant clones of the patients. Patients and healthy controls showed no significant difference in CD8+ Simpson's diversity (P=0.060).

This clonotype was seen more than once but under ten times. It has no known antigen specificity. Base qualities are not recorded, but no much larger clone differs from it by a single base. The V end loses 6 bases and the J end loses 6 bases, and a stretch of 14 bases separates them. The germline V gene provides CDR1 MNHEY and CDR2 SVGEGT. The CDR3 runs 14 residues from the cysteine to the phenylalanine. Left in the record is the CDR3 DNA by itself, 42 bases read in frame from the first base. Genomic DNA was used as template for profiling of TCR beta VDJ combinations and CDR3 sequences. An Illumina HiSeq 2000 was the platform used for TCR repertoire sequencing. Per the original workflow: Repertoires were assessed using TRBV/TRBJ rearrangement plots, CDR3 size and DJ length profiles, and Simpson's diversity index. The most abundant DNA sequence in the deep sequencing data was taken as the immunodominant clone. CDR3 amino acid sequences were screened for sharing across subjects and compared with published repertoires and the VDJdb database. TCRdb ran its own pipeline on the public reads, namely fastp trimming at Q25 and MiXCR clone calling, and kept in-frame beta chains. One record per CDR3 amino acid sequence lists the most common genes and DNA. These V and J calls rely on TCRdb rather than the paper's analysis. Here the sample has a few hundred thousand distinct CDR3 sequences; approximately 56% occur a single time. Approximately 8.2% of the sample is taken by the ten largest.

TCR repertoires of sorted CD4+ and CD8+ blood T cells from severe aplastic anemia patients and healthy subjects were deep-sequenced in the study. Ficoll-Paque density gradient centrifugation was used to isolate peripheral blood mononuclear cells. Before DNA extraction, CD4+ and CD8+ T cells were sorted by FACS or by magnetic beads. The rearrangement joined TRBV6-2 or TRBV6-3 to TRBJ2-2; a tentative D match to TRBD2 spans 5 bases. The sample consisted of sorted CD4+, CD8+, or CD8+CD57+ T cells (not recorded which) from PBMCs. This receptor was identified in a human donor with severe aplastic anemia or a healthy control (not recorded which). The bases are TGTGCCAGCAGCGGGGAAATTTGGTCCGGGGAGCTGTTTTTT. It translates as CASSGEIWSGELFF.